The rows below give T cell receptor beta chains drawn from one sample of a study of T cell responses to AZD1222 COVID-19 vaccine. The repertoire was sequenced with immunoSEQ multiplex PCR; TCRdb's copy has only in-frame clones and lacks some. The table has more than 95,000 clones, 86% seen once; the top ten hold less than 4%. This material consisted of peripheral blood, taken 28 days after the second dose of the MenACWY control vaccine. These receptors all come from an adult who received the MenACWY meningococcal vaccine as a control. The CDR3 runs from the conserved cysteine through the conserved F or W. The D gene is left open where the match is weak. Not all rows give a size; the values are once, few, many and, for expanded clones, a class.

>TRBV15|TRBJ1-1|.|.
CATSRGMQNTEAFF
TGTGCCACCAGCAGAGGAATGCAGAACACTGAAGCTTTCTTT
>TRBV5-4|TRBJ1-4|.|.
CASSLGVPGEKLFF
TGTGCCAGCAGCTTGGGGGTCCCGGGGGAAAAACTGTTTTTT
>TRBV11-2|TRBJ2-7|.|.
CASLDYRVNDYEQYF
TGTGCCAGTTTAGACTACAGGGTAAATGACTACGAGCAGTACTTC
>TRBV11-2|TRBJ2-7|.|.
CASSLSLDSYEQYF
TGTGCCAGCAGCTTAAGTCTGGACAGCTACGAGCAGTACTTC
>TRBV3-1/TRBV3-2|TRBJ2-7|.|TRBD2
CASSQGAWEGEQYF
TGTGCCAGCAGCCAAGGCGCTTGGGAGGGCGAGCAGTACTTC
>TRBV4-3|TRBJ2-7|.|.
CASSQDLASYSEQYF
TGCGCCAGCAGCCAAGACCTAGCGTCCTACTCCGAGCAGTACTTC
>TRBV3-1/TRBV3-2|TRBJ1-3|.|.
CASSQDLRRGLSF
TGTGCCAGCAGCCAAGATTTAAGGAGAGGGTTGAGTTTT
>TRBV28|TRBJ1-5|.|TRBD1
CASRPAGTGRNQPQHF
TGTGCCAGCAGGCCCGCTGGGACAGGGCGCAATCAGCCCCAGCATTTT
>TRBV5-1|TRBJ2-3|.|.
CASSSGEADTQYF
TGCGCCAGCTCATCAGGGGAAGCAGATACGCAGTATTTT
>TRBV2|TRBJ2-7|once|TRBD1
CASSVIGTGLSEQYF
TGTGCCAGCAGTGTCATCGGGACAGGTCTATCCGAGCAGTACTTC
>TRBV4-2|TRBJ1-4|.|.
CASSPREGRATNEKLFF
TGTGCCAGCAGCCCCAGGGAGGGGAGAGCAACTAATGAAAAACTGTTTTTT
>TRBV3-1/TRBV3-2|TRBJ1-1|.|.
CASQRGTEAFF
TGTGCCAGCCAGAGGGGAACTGAAGCTTTCTTT
>TRBV4-1|TRBJ2-1|.|TRBD2
CASSQEPTSGRYNEQFF
TGCGCCAGCAGCCAAGAGCCGACTAGCGGGCGATACAATGAGCAGTTCTTC
>TRBV5-8|TRBJ2-4|.|.
CASSLLAGAKNIQYF
TGTGCCAGCAGCCTCCTAGCCGGGGCCAAAAACATTCAGTACTTC
>TRBV6-5|TRBJ1-1|once|.
CASRKQAYTEAFF
TGTGCCAGCAGGAAACAGGCGTACACTGAAGCTTTCTTT
>TRBV9|TRBJ2-1|.|.
CASSAGTAVRNEQFF
TGTGCCAGCAGCGCAGGGACGGCAGTGAGGAATGAGCAGTTCTTC
>TRBV21-1|TRBJ2-7|.|.
CASSKSPRYSYEQYF
TGTGCCAGCAGCAAATCTCCGCGCTACTCCTACGAGCAGTACTTC
>TRBV6-2/TRBV6-3|TRBJ2-3|.|.
CASSYSDRTDTQYF
TGTGCCAGCAGTTACTCGGACCGCACAGATACGCAGTATTTT
>TRBV3-1/TRBV3-2|TRBJ1-4|.|.
CASSQDKAEEKLFF
TGTGCCAGCAGCCAAGATAAGGCCGAAGAAAAACTGTTTTTT
>TRBV5-4|TRBJ2-7|.|TRBD1
CASSSRDRGYEQYF
TGTGCCAGCAGCTCCCGGGACAGGGGTTACGAGCAGTACTTC
>TRBV28|TRBJ1-2|.|TRBD1
CASSFSGQGGDGYTF
TGTGCCAGCAGTTTTTCGGGACAGGGTGGGGATGGCTACACCTTC
>TRBV19|TRBJ2-5|.|.
CASSPTSKETQYF
TGTGCCAGTAGCCCCACTAGTAAAGAGACCCAGTACTTC
>TRBV4-1|TRBJ1-2|.|TRBD1
CASSRRDRGGYGYTF
TGCGCCAGCAGCCGAAGGGACAGGGGCGGCTATGGCTACACCTTC